This T cell receptor beta chain emerged from a study of T cell responses to AZD1222 COVID-19 vaccine. Remarks on this clone: Antigen: not known.

Study outcomes and limitations: All repertoire sampling was performed exclusively after the peak T cell response. There were mostly white British donors and more females than males, and clonal diversity was possibly underestimated. Epitopes outside B.1.351 and B.1.1.7 mutated regions reportedly drew nearly half of spike TCRs. Baseline serology detected seropositivity in only six AZD1222 recipients.

Sequencing was performed with immunoSEQ multiplex PCR; in TCRdb, only in-frame clones are kept and a portion is missing. The sample includes nearly 100,000 clones, approximately 91% seen only once; the top ten take roughly 2.8%. The CDR3 extends over 11 amino acids. V was cut by 2 bases and J by 4 bases, with 3 bases left in between. Germline CDR1 and CDR2: MDHEN and SYDVKM. This chain joins TRBV28 and TRBJ2-7; unclear D gene. The starting material was peripheral blood, obtained on day 0 of AZD1222 vaccination. This receptor was identified in an adult in good health. The CDR3 here is CASSLTYEQYF. As DNA, the CDR3 is TGTGCCAGCAGTTTAACTTACGAGCAGTACTTC.